This T cell receptor beta chain appears in the sequencing data of a study of PD-L1 blockade in urothelial cancer. Study-level background: Blood drawn 3 weeks (second dose) and 6 weeks after treatment start was analyzed. Typically, measured as a median, blood samples had about 140,000 T cells.

Profiling relied on immunoSEQ multiplex PCR, and the TCRdb table lists in-frame clones only, not all of them. The sample yields about 110,000 clones, roughly 90% seen once. The CDR3 runs 15 residues. Germline CDR1 and CDR2: SGHNT and YENEEA. The V gene end was trimmed by 5 bases and the J gene end by 5 bases; junction bases not matched to a gene: 11. Time point of the sample: peripheral blood 6 weeks after treatment start. The J gene is TRBJ2-5, the V gene TRBV11-3, with TRBD1 identical over 7 bases. Sequenced material: PBMCs, taken around atezolizumab (anti-PD-L1) treatment. This clonotype was sampled from a man in his 60s with urothelial cancer. CDR3 DNA: TGTGCCAGCAGCCCCGGACAGGACCTTAGGGAGACCCAGTACTTC. It translates to CASSPGQDLRETQYF.